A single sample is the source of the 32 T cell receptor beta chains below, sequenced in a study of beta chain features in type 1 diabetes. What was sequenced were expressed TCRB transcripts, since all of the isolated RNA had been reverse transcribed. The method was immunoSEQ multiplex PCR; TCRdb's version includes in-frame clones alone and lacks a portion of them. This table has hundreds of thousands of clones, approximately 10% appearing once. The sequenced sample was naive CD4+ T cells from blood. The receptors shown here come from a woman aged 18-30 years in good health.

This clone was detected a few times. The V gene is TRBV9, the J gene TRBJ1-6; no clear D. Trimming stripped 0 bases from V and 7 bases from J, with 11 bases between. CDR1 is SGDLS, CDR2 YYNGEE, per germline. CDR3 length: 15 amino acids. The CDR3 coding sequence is TGTGCCAGCAGCGTAGGAGGCCTGGAGAATTCACCCCTCCACTTT. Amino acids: CASSVGGLENSPLHF.

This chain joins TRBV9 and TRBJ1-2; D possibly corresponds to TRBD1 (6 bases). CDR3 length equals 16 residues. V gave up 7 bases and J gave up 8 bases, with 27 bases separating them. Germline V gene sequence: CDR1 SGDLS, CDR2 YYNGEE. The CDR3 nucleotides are TGTGCCAGCCGCCGAAGGGCGACAGGCCGGGAAGAGGGCTACACCTTC. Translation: CASRRRATGREEGYTF.

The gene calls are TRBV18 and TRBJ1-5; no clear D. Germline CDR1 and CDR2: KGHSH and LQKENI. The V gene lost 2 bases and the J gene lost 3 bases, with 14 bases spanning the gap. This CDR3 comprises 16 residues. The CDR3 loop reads CASSPIAGPINQPQHF. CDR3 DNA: TGTGCCAGCTCACCAATAGCCGGACCCATCAATCAGCCCCAGCATTTT. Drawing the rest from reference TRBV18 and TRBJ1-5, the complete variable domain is NAGVMQNPRHLVRRRGQEARLRCSPMKGHSHVYWYRQLPEEGLKFMVYLQKENIIDESGMPKERFSAEFPKEGPSILRIQQVVRGDSAAYFCASSPIAGPINQPQHFGDGTRLSIL.

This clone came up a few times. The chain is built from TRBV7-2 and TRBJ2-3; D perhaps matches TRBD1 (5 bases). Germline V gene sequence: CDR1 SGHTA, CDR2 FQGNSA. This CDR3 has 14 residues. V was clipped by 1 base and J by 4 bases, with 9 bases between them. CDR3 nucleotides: TGTGCCAGCAGCTTAGTGCAGGGATCAGATACGCAGTATTTT. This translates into CASSLVQGSDTQYF.

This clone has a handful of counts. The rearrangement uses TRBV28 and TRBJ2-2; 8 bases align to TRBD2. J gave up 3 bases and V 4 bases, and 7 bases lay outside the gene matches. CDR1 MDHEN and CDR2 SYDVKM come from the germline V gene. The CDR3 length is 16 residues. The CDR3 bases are TGTGCCAGCAGTTCCCCCCGGGGGGGCTACACCGGGGAGCTGTTTTTT. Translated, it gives CASSSPRGGYTGELFF.

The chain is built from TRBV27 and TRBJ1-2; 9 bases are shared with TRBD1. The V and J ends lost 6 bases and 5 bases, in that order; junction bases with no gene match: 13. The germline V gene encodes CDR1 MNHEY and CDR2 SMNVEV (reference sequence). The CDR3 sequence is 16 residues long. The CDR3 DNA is TGTGCCAGCAGGTCCCGGGACAGGGTTTGGGGTTATGGCTACACCTTC. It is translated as CASRSRDRVWGYGYTF.

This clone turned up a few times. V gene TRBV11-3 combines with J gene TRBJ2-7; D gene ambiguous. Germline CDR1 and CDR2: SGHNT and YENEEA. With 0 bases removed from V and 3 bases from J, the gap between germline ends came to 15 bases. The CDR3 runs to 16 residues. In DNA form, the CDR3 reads TGTGCCAGCAGCTTAGAAGGCGGCAGCAGACTCTACGAGCAGTACTTC. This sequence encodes CASSLEGGSRLYEQYF.

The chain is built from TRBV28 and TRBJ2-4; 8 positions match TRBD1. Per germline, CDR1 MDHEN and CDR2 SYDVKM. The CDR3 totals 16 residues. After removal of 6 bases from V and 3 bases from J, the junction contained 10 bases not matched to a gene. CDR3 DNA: TGTGCCAGCAGCTATCGGACAGGGACGGGCAAAAACATTCAGTACTTC. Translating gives CASSYRTGTGKNIQYF. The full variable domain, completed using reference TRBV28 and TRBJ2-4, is DVKVTQSSRYLVKRTGEKVFLECVQDMDHENMFWYRQDPGLGLRLIYFSYDVKMKEKGDIPEGYSVSREKKERFSLILESASTNQTSMYLCASSYRTGTGKNIQYFGAGTRLSVL.

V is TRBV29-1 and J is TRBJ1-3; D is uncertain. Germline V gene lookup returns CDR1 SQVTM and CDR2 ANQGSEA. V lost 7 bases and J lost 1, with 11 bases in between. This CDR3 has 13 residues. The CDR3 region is CSALQSSGNTIYF. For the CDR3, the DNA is TGCAGCGCCCTCCAGAGTTCTGGAAACACCATATATTTT.

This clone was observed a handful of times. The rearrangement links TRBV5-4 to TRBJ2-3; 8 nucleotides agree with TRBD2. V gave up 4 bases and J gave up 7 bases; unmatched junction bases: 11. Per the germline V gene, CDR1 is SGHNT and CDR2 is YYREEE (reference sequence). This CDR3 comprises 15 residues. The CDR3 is CASSLGGAKVNTQYF. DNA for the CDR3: TGTGCCAGCAGCCTCGGGGGGGCCAAGGTGAATACGCAGTATTTT.

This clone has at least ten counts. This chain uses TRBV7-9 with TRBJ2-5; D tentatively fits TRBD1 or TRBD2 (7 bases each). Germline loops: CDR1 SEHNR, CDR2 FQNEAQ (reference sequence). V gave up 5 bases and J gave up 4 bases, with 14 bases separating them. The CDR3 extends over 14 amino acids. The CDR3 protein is CASSTTGEGETQYF. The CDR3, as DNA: TGTGCCAGCAGCACCACAGGGGAGGGAGAGACCCAGTACTTC. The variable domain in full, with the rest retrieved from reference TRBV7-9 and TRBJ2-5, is DTGVSQNPRHKITKRGQNVTFRCDPISEHNRLYWYRQTLGQGPEFLTYFQNEAQLEKSRLLSDRFSAERPKGSFSTLEIQRTEQGDSAMYLCASSTTGEGETQYFGPGTRLLVL.

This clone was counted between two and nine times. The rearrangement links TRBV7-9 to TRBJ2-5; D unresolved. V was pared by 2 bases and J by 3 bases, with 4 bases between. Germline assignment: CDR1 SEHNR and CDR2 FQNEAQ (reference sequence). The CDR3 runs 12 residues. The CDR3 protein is CASSLIKETQYF. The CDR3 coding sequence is TGTGCCAGCAGCTTAATTAAAGAGACCCAGTACTTC.

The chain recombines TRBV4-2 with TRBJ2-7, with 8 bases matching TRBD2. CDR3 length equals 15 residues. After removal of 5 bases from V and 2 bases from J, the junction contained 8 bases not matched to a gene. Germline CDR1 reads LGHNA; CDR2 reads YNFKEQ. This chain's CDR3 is CASSFSGGLAYEQYV. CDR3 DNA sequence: TGTGCCAGCAGCTTCAGCGGGGGACTTGCCTACGAGCAGTACGTC.

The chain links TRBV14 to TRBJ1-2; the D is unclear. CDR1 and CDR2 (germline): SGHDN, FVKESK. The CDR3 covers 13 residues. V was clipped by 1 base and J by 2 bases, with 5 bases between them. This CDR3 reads CASSQAQNYGYTF. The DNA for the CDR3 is TGTGCCAGCAGCCAAGCCCAGAACTATGGCTACACCTTC.

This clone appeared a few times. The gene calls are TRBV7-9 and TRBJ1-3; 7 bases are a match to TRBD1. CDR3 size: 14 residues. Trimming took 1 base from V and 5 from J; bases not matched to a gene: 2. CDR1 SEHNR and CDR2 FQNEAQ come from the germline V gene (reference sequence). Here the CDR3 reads CASSLGDRRNTIYF. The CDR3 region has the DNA TGTGCCAGCAGCTTAGGGGACAGAAGAAACACCATATATTTT.

The DNA of the CDR3 is TGTGCCAGCAGCCCCGCGTACCCCTACGAGCAGTACTTC. Protein: CASSPAYPYEQYF. The V call is TRBV7-9, the J call TRBJ2-7; unclear D gene. With 5 bases removed from V and 2 bases from J, the gap between germline ends came to 10 bases. The CDR3 spans 13 residues. Per the germline V gene, CDR1 is SEHNR and CDR2 is FQNEAQ (reference sequence).

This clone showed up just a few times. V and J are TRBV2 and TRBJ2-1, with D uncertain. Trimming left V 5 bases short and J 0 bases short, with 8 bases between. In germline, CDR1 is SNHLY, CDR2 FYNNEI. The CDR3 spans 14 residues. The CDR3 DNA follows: TGTGCCAGCAGTTTACAGATCTCCTACAATGAGCAGTTCTTC. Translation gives CASSLQISYNEQFF. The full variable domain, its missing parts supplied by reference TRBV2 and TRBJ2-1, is EPEVTQTPSHQVTQMGQEVILRCVPISNHLYFYWYRQILGQKVEFLVSFYNNEISEKSEIFDDQFSVERPDGSNFTLKIRSTKLEDSAMYFCASSLQISYNEQFFGPGTRLTVL.

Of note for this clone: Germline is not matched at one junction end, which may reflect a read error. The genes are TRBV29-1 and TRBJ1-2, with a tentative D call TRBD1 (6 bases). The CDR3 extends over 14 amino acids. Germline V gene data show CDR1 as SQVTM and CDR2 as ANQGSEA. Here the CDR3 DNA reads TGCAGCGCCGCGGGTCGGGCAGGGGCCGACTGGGTTGCCTTC. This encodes CSAAGRAGADWVAF.

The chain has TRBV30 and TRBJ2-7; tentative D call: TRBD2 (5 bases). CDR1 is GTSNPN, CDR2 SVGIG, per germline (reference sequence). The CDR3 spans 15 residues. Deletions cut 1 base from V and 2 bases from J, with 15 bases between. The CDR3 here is CAWSGLSGLAYEQYF. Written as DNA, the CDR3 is TGTGCCTGGAGTGGGCTTTCTGGACTCGCCTACGAGCAGTACTTC.

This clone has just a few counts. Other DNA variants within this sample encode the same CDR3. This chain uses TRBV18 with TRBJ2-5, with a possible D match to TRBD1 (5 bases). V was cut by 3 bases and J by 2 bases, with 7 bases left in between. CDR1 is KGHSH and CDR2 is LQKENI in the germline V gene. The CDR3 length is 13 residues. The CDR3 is CASSPAGQETQYF. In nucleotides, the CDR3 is TGTGCCAGCTCACCGGCAGGGCAAGAGACCCAGTACTTC.

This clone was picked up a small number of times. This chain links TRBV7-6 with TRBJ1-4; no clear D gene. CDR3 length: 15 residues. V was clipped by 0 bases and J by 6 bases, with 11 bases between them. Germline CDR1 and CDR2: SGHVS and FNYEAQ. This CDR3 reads CASSLASGVDEKLFF. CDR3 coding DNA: TGTGCCAGCAGCTTAGCCTCCGGGGTTGATGAAAAACTGTTTTTT.

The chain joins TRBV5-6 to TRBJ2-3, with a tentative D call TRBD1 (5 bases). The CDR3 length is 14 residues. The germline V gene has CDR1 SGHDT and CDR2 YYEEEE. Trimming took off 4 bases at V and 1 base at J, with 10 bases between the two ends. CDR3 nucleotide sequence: TGTGCCAGCAGCCCGGACACCCGCACAGATACGCAGTATTTT. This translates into CASSPDTRTDTQYF.

The chain's CDR3 is CASSPLGGGSYEQYV. The CDR3 region has the DNA TGTGCCAGCTCACCACTCGGGGGGGGCTCCTACGAGCAGTACGTC. The gene calls are TRBV18 and TRBJ2-7; TRBD2 matches 8 bases. The trim removed 1 base at V and 0 bases at J, leaving 2 bases unmatched. CDR1 KGHSH and CDR2 LQKENI come from the germline V gene. The CDR3 totals 15 residues.

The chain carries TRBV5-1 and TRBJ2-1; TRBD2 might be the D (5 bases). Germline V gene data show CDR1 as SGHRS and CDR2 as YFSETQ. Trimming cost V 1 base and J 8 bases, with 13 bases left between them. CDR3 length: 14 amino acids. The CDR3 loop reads CASSLSPGIYEQFF. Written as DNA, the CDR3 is TGCGCCAGCAGCTTGTCCCCCGGGATATATGAGCAGTTCTTC. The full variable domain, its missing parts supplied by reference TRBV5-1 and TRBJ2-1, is KAGVTQTPRYLIKTRGQQVTLSCSPISGHRSVSWYQQTPGQGLQFLFEYFSETQRNKGNFPGRFSGRQFSNSRSEMNVSTLELGDSALYLCASSLSPGIYEQFFGPGTRLTVL.

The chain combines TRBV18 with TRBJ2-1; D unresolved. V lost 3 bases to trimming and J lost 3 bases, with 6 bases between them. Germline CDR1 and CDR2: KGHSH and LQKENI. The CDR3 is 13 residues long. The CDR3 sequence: CASSPAVYNEQFF. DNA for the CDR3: TGTGCCAGCTCACCGGCTGTCTACAATGAGCAGTTCTTC.

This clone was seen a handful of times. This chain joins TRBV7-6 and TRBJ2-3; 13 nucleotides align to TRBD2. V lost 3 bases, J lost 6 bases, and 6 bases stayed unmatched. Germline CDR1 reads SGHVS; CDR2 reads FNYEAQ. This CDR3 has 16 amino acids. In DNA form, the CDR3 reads TGTGCCAGCAGCTTTTCTACTAGCGGGGGGGAGGATACGCAGTATTTT. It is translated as CASSFSTSGGEDTQYF.

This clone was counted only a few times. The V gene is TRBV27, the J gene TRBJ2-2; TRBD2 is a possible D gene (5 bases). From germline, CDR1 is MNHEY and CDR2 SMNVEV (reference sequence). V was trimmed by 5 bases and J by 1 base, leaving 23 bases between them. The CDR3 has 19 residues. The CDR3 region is CASSPGNHMGAQNTGELFF. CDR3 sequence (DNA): TGTGCCAGCAGTCCGGGAAACCATATGGGCGCACAGAACACCGGGGAGCTGTTTTTT.

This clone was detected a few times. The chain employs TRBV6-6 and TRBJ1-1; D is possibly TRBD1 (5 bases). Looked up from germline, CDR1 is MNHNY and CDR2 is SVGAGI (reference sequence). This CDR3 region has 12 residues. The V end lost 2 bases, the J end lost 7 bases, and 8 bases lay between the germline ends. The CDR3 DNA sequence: TGTGCCAGCAGTTACAGACAGAGTGAAGCTTTCTTT. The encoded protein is CASSYRQSEAFF.

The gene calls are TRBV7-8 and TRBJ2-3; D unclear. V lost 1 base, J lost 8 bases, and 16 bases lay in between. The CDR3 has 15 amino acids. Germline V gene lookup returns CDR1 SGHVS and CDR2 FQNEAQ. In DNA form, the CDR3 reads TGTGCCAGCAGCTTAGGCCCTCAAATTAAGGTTACGCAGTATTTT. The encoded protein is CASSLGPQIKVTQYF.

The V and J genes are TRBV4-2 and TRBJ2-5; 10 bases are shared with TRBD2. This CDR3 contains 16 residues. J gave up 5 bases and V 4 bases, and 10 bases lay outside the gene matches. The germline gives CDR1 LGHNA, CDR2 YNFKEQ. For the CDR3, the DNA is TGTGCCAGCAGCCCTAAGGTAGCGGGAGGAGGGGAGACCCAGTACTTC. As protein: CASSPKVAGGGETQYF.

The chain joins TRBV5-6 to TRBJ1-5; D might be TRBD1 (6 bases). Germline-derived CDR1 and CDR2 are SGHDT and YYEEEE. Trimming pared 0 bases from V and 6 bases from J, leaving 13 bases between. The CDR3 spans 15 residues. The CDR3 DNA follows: TGTGCCAGCAGCTTGGGACAGGCTCGTGCTCAGCCCCAGCATTTT. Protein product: CASSLGQARAQPQHF.

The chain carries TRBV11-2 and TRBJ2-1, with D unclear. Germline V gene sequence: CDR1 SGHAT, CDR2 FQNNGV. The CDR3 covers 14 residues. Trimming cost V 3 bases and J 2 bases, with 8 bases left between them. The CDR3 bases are TGTGCCAGCAGCTTTAAGCCAACCTACAATGAGCAGTTCTTC. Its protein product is CASSFKPTYNEQFF.